A single sample is the source of the 20 T cell receptor beta chains below, sequenced in a study of vaccination and CD4 T cells after COVID-19. One entry per CDR3 protein, called by TCRdb with MiXCR from the PCR reads. The sample consists of 26,000 or so distinct CDR3 sequences, roughly 45% of them appearing once. Time point specified: late sampling 161 to 241 days after vaccination in a few convalescent patients. The source material was CD4+ T cells from blood, sampled about 7 months after SARS-CoV-2 vaccination. The receptors shown here come from a human donor who had recovered from COVID-19.

The chain joins TRBV7-2 to TRBJ2-7, with TRBD2 matching over 8 bases. V was pared by 7 bases and J by 6 bases, with 20 bases of the junction left unmatched. The CDR3 has 17 amino acids. Per germline, CDR1 SGHTA and CDR2 FQGNSA. The CDR3 bases are TGTGCCAGCAACCCAGGGGTCTTCGGTAGCGGGACTTCCGAGCAGTACTTC. It specifies CASNPGVFGSGTSEQYF.

In nucleotides, the CDR3 is TGTGCCAGCAGAAGGGCTGGACACACGGACGGAAACACCATATATTTT. Encoded protein: CASRRAGHTDGNTIYF. This chain connects TRBV6-1 to TRBJ1-3; tentative D call: TRBD1 (5 bases). The CDR3 is made up of 16 amino acids. CDR1 and CDR2 (germline): MNHNS, SASEGT. Trimming took off 6 bases at V and 4 bases at J, with 19 bases between the two ends.

The CDR3 reads CASSDLQGISYEQYF. For the CDR3, the DNA is TGTGCCAGCAGTGATCTACAGGGGATCTCCTACGAGCAGTACTTC. The V gene is TRBV25-1, the J gene TRBJ2-7, with TRBD1 matching over 7 bases. The CDR3 loop spans 15 amino acids. J gave up 0 bases and V 3 bases, and 5 bases lay outside the gene matches. CDR1 is MGHDK and CDR2 is SYGVNS in the germline V gene.

Details on this clonotype: The junction shows a germline mismatch at one end, possibly a read error. The genes are TRBV5-4 and TRBJ2-7, with 8 bases fitting TRBD1. The CDR3 has 13 residues. Germline V gene data show CDR1 as SGHNT and CDR2 as YYREEE (reference sequence). The CDR3 is CASSLDRDYEQYF. CDR3 DNA: TGTGCCAGCAGTTTGGACAGGGATTACGAGCAGTACTTC.

This rearrangement joins TRBV28 to TRBJ1-6, with D possibly matching TRBD1 (6 bases). Trimming took 3 bases from V and 9 from J, leaving 15 bases between them. CDR1 is MDHEN and CDR2 is SYDVKM in the germline V gene. This CDR3 contains 15 residues. The CDR3 protein is CASSLLVDRPSPLHF. The CDR3 coding sequence is TGTGCCAGCAGTTTGTTGGTGGACAGACCTTCACCCCTCCACTTT. Together with reference TRBV28 and TRBJ1-6, the CDR3 gives the full variable domain: DVKVTQSSRYLVKRTGEKVFLECVQDMDHENMFWYRQDPGLGLRLIYFSYDVKMKEKGDIPEGYSVSREKKERFSLILESASTNQTSMYLCASSLLVDRPSPLHFGNGTRLTVT.

In this sample, this clonotype turned up a few times. The chain recombines TRBV6-1 with TRBJ2-3; 9 bases are shared with TRBD2. The ends lost 4 bases at V and 3 bases at J; junction bases unmatched: 5. The length of the CDR3 is 15 residues. CDR1 is MNHNS and CDR2 is SASEGT in the germline V gene. The CDR3 spells CASSARAGGTDTQYF. CDR3 nucleotide sequence: TGTGCCAGCAGTGCCCGAGCGGGGGGAACAGATACGCAGTATTTT.

The V call is TRBV20-1, the J call TRBJ2-3; 14 bases are a match to TRBD2. V was clipped by 6 bases and J by 8 bases; unmatched bases: 7. This CDR3 is built from 14 residues. Germline values: CDR1 DFQATT, CDR2 SNEGSKA (reference sequence). The CDR3 spells CSAGLAGVGGTQYF. CDR3 coding DNA: TGCAGTGCGGGACTAGCGGGAGTTGGTGGTACGCAGTATTTT.

The chain couples TRBV5-1 to TRBJ2-1; the match to TRBD2 covers 11 bases. Germline trimming cut 4 bases from V and 7 bases from J; bases unmatched to any gene: 13. The length of the CDR3 is 17 residues. Germline CDR1 SGHRS, CDR2 YFSETQ. CDR3 loop: CASSPGIGLAGGNEQFF. In DNA form, the CDR3 reads TGCGCCAGCAGCCCTGGTATCGGACTAGCGGGTGGAAATGAGCAGTTCTTC.

The chain carries TRBV7-2 and TRBJ2-7, with TRBD2 matching over 8 bases. With V trimmed by 2 bases and J by 3 bases, 9 bases remained unmatched. Germline V lookup: CDR1 SGHTA, CDR2 FQGNSA. The CDR3 spans 16 residues. CDR3 region: CASSLPLAGPNYEQYF. Here the CDR3 DNA reads TGTGCCAGCAGCTTACCATTAGCGGGACCCAACTACGAGCAGTACTTC.

The genes are TRBV19 and TRBJ2-3, with no clear D. Trimming cost V 10 bases and J 0 bases, with 14 bases left between them. Per the germline V gene, CDR1 is LNHDA and CDR2 is SQIVND (reference sequence). The length of the CDR3 is 14 residues. In nucleotides, the CDR3 is TGTGCCACCAAAGGTATGGGGAGCACAGATACGCAGTATTTT. Translated: CATKGMGSTDTQYF.

The V call is TRBV4-3, the J call TRBJ1-6; D gene unclear. Looked up from germline, CDR1 is LGHNA and CDR2 is YSLEER. CDR3 length: 15 residues. V shed 2 bases and J shed 7 bases, with 12 bases lying between them. CDR3 region: CASSQSAVQNSPLHF. CDR3 DNA: TGCGCCAGCAGCCAATCTGCCGTACAGAATTCACCCCTCCACTTT.

The chain has TRBV28 and TRBJ2-7, with a tentative D call TRBD2 (5 bases). V lost 6 bases and J 4 bases, leaving 16 bases between the germline ends. CDR1 is MDHEN and CDR2 is SYDVKM in the germline V gene. The CDR3 contains 14 residues. The CDR3 protein is CASSPSEGVYEQYF. Here the CDR3 DNA reads TGTGCCAGCAGCCCTTCTGAGGGCGTGTACGAGCAGTACTTC.

The chain couples TRBV7-8 to TRBJ1-1, with TRBD1 as a possible D gene (5 bases). Germline CDR1 is SGHVS and CDR2 is FQNEAQ. V gave up 7 bases and J gave up 4 bases, with 13 bases separating them. The CDR3 is 13 residues long. The CDR3 region is CASKPRGSTEAFF. The DNA for the CDR3 is TGTGCCAGCAAGCCGCGGGGGTCCACTGAAGCTTTCTTT.

This chain uses TRBV27 with TRBJ1-6; no reliable D call. Germline V gene lookup returns CDR1 MNHEY and CDR2 SMNVEV (reference sequence). V lost 2 bases and J 7 bases, leaving 12 bases between the germline ends. The CDR3 runs to 15 residues. CDR3 protein: CASSLGPPENSPLHF. CDR3 DNA: TGTGCCAGCAGTTTAGGCCCCCCAGAGAATTCACCCCTCCACTTT.

This chain uses TRBV15 with TRBJ2-3; no clear D gene. Trimming stripped 6 bases from V and 3 bases from J, with 4 bases between. The CDR3 covers 11 residues. The germline V gene encodes CDR1 LNHNV and CDR2 YYDKDF (reference sequence). CDR3 DNA: TGTGCCACCAGGTCGACAGATACGCAGTATTTT. Translated, it gives CATRSTDTQYF.

This chain links TRBV7-9 with TRBJ2-7, with D possibly matching TRBD1 (6 bases). Germline V gene lookup returns CDR1 SEHNR and CDR2 FQNEAQ (reference sequence). The CDR3 covers 15 residues. V was shortened by 4 bases and J by 6 bases, with 19 bases between the two germline ends. CDR3 residues: CASSSSLQGRGEQYF. Here the CDR3 DNA reads TGTGCCAGCAGCTCGAGCCTACAGGGACGTGGCGAGCAGTACTTC.

The rearrangement uses TRBV19 and TRBJ1-5; 8 bases align to TRBD1. The CDR3 runs to 14 residues. V shed 10 bases, J shed 6 bases, and the junction held 11 bases outside the gene matches. CDR1 is LNHDA, CDR2 SQIVND, per germline (reference sequence). CDR3 in amino acids: CATPTGGTLQPQHF. For the CDR3, the DNA is TGTGCCACTCCAACAGGGGGGACACTTCAGCCCCAGCATTTT.

The CDR3 sequence is CASSYPTSAGEETQYF. The DNA of the CDR3 is TGTGCCAGCAGTTACCCCACCTCCGCTGGTGAAGAGACCCAGTACTTC. This rearrangement joins TRBV6-2 or TRBV6-3 to TRBJ2-5; D not certain. Trimming removed 2 bases from V and 3 bases from J, with 16 bases in between. The CDR3 is 16 amino acids. CDR1 and CDR2 from the germline V gene are MNHEY and SVGEGT.

V gene TRBV15 combines with J gene TRBJ2-3; 8 bases fit TRBD1. V lost 0 bases, J lost 3 bases, and 5 bases stayed unmatched. CDR1 and CDR2 from the germline V gene are LNHNV and YYDKDF (reference sequence). This CDR3 is 16 amino acids long. CDR3 sequence: CATSRDQGQGTDTQYF. CDR3 DNA: TGTGCCACCAGCAGAGATCAAGGACAGGGTACAGATACGCAGTATTTT.

This clonotype was seen more than once but under ten times. This sequence joins TRBV27 and TRBJ1-2; D unclear. The V gene lost 4 bases and the J gene lost 8 bases, with 11 bases spanning the gap. Germline CDR1 reads MNHEY; CDR2 reads SMNVEV (reference sequence). The length of the CDR3 is 12 residues. CDR3 nucleotides: TGTGCCAGCAGTTCCCCCCTCAGGGGCTACACCTTC. Translating gives CASSSPLRGYTF.